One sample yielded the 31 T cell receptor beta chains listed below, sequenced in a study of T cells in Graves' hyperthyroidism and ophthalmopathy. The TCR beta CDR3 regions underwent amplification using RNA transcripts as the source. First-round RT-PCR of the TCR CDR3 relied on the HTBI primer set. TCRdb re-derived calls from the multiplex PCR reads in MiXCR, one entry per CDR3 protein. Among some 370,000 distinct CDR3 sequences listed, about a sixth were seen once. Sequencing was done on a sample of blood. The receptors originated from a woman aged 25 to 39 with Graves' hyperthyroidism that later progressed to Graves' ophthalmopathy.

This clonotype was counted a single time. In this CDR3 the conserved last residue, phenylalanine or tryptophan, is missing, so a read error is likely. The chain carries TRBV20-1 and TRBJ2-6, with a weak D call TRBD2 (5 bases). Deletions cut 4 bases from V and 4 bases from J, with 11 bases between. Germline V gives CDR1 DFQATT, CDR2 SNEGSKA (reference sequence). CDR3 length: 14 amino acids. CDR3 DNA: TGCAGTGCTATGAGGGTAGCGGGGGCCAACGTCCTGACTTCC. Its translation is CSAMRVAGANVLTS.

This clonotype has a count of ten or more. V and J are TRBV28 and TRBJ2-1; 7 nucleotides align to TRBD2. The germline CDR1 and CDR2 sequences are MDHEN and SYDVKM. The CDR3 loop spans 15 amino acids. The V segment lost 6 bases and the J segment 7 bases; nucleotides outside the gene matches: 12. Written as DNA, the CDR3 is TGTGCCAGCAGCCGCATTGAGACTAGCATGAATGAGCAGTTCTTC. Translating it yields CASSRIETSMNEQFF.

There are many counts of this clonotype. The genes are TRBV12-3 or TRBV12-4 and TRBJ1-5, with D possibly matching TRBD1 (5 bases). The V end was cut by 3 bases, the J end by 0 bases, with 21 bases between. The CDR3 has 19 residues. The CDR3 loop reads CASSFARDPGLYSNQPQHF. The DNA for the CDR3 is TGTGCCAGCAGTTTCGCTCGGGACCCCGGACTTTATAGCAATCAGCCCCAGCATTTT.

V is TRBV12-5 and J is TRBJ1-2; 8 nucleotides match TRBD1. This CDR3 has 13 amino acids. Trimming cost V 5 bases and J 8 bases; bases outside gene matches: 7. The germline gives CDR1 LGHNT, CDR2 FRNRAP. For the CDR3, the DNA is TGTGCTAGTGGTCCGACAGGGGTAGAGGGCTACACCTTC. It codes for CASGPTGVEGYTF.

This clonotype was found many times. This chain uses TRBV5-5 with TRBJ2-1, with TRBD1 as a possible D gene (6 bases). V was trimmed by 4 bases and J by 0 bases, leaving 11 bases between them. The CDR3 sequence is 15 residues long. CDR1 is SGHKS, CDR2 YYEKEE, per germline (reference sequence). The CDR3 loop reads CASSVGASSYNEQFF. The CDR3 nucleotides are TGTGCCAGCAGCGTGGGGGCAAGCTCCTACAATGAGCAGTTCTTC.

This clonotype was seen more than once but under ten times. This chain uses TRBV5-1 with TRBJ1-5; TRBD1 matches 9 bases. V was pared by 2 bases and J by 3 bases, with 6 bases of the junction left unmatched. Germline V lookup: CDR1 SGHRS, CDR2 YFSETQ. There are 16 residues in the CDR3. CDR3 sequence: CASSLHPQGANQPQHF. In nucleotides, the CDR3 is TGCGCCAGCAGCTTACATCCACAGGGGGCCAATCAGCCCCAGCATTTT.

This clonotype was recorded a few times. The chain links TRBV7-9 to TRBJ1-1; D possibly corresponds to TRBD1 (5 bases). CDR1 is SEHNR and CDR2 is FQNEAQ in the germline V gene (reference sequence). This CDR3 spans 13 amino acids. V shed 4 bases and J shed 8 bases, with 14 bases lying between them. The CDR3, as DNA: TGTGCCAGCAGCTGGGGGGAGAATAGAGAAGCTTTCTTT. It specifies CASSWGENREAFF.

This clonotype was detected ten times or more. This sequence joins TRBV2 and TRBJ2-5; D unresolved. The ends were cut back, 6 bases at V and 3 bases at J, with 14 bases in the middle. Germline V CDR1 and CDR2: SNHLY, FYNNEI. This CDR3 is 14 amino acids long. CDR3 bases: TGTGCCAGCAGGGCTCCGGAGAGTAAAGAGACCCAGTACTTC. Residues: CASRAPESKETQYF.

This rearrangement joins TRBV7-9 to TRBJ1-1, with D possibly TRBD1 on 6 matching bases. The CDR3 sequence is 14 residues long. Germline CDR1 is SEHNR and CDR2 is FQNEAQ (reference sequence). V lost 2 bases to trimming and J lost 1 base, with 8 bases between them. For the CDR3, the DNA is TGTGCCAGCAGCTTAAGGGGGTCGAACACTGAAGCTTTCTTT. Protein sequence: CASSLRGSNTEAFF.

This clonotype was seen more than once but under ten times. The CDR3 loop reads CASSLWGTASGANVLTF. For the CDR3, the DNA is TGTGCCAGCAGCCTCTGGGGGACAGCCTCTGGGGCCAACGTCCTGACTTTC. This sequence joins TRBV7-2 and TRBJ2-6, with 7 bases that match TRBD1. Germline CDR1 and CDR2: SGHTA and FQGNSA. CDR3 length equals 17 residues. Germline trimming cut 5 bases from V and 0 bases from J; bases unmatched to any gene: 7.

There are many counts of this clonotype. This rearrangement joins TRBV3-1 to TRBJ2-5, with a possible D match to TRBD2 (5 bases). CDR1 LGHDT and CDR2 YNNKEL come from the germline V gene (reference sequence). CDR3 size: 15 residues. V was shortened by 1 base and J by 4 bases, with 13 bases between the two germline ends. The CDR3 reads CASSQGVGVRETQYF. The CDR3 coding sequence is TGTGCCAGCAGCCAAGGAGTCGGGGTTAGAGAGACCCAGTACTTC.

The CDR3 DNA sequence: TGTGCCAGCAGCTCCGGGCTCGGTGGCGGAGTGAGCTCCTACGAGCAGTACGTC. Its translation is CASSSGLGGGVSSYEQYV. The J gene is TRBJ2-7, the V gene TRBV5-5; D remains ambiguous. Per germline, CDR1 SGHKS and CDR2 YYEKEE (reference sequence). The CDR3 extends over 18 amino acids. Trimming stripped 3 bases from V and 0 bases from J, with 22 bases between.

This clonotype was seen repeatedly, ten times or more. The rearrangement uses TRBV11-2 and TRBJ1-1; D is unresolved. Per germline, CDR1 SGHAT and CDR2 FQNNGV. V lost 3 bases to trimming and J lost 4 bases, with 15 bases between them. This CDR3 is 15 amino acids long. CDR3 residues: CASSFRGVSSTEAFF. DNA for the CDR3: TGTGCCAGCAGCTTTCGCGGGGTTAGTAGCACTGAAGCTTTCTTT.

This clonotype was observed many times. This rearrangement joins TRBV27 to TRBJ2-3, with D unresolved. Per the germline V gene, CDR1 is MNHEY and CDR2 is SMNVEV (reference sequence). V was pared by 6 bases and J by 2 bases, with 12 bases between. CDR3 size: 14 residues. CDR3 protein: CASSFFGDTDTQYF. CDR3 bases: TGTGCCAGCAGCTTCTTCGGAGACACAGATACGCAGTATTTT.

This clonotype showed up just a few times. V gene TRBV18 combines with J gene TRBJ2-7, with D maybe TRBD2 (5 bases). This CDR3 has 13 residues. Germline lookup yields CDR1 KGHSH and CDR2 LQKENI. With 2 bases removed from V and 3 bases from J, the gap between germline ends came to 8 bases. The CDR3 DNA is TGTGCCAGCTCACCAGCCGAGGGCTACGAGCAGTACTTC. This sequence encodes CASSPAEGYEQYF. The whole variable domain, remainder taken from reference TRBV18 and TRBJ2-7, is NAGVMQNPRHLVRRRGQEARLRCSPMKGHSHVYWYRQLPEEGLKFMVYLQKENIIDESGMPKERFSAEFPKEGPSILRIQQVVRGDSAAYFCASSPAEGYEQYFGPGTRLTVT.

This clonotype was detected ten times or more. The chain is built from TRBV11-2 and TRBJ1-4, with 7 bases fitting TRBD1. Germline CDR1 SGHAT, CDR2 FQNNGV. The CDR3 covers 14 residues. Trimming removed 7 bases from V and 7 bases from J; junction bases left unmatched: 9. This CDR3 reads CASKKTGSSEKLFF. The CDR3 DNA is TGTGCCAGCAAGAAGACAGGGAGTTCTGAAAAACTGTTTTTT.

The DNA of the CDR3 is TGTGCCATCAGTGGCCGGGACAGGGGTCCAGAGACCCAGTACTTC. It yields the protein CAISGRDRGPETQYF. This chain joins TRBV10-3 and TRBJ2-5; TRBD1 matches 10 bases. V gave up 4 bases and J gave up 4 bases; unmatched junction bases: 6. The CDR3 consists of 15 residues. Looked up from germline, CDR1 is ENHRY and CDR2 is SYGVKD.

CDR3 DNA: TGTGCCAGCAGCTTAACGGGGAAAAACACTGAAGCTTTCTTT. It is translated as CASSLTGKNTEAFF. V usage is TRBV7-9 and J usage is TRBJ1-1; D remains unclear. From germline, CDR1 is SEHNR and CDR2 FQNEAQ (reference sequence). Trimming left V 2 bases short and J 2 bases short, with 9 bases between. This CDR3 comprises 14 residues.

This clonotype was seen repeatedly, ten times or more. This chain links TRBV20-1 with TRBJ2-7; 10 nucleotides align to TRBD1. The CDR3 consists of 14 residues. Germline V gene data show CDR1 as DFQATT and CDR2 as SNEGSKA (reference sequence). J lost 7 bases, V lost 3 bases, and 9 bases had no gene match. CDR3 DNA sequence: TGCAGTGCTAGGAAAGGACAGGGGGACAGGGAGCAGTACTTC. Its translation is CSARKGQGDREQYF.

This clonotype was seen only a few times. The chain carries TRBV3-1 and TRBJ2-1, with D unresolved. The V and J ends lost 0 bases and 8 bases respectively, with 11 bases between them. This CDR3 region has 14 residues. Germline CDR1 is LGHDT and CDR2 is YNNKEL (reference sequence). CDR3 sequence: CASSQDTRSDEQFF. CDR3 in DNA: TGTGCCAGCAGCCAAGATACCCGGTCTGATGAGCAGTTCTTC.

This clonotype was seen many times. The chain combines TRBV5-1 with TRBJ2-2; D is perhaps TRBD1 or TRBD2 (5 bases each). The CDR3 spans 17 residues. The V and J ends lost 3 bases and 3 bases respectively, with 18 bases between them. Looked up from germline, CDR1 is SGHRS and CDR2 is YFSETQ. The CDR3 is CASSSYPDMEDTGELFF. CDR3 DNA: TGCGCCAGCAGCTCCTATCCGGACATGGAGGACACCGGGGAGCTGTTTTTT.

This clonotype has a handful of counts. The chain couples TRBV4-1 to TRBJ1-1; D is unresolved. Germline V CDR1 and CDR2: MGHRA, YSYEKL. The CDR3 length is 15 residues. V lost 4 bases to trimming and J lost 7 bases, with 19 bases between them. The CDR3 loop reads CASSLRWSGLGEAFF. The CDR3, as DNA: TGCGCCAGCAGCCTAAGATGGTCCGGGCTCGGTGAAGCTTTCTTT.

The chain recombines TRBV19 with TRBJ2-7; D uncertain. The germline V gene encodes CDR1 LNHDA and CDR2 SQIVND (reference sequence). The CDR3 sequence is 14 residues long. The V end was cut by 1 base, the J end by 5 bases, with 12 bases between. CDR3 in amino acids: CASSIGMVGDEQYF. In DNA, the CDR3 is TGTGCCAGTAGTATAGGGATGGTTGGCGACGAGCAGTACTTC.

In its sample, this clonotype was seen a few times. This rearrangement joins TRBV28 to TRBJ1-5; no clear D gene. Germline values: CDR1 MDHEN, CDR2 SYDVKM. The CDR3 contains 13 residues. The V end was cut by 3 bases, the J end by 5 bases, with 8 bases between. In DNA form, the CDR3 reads TGTGCCAGCAGTTTGGGAATGGATCAGCCCCAGCATTTT. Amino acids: CASSLGMDQPQHF.

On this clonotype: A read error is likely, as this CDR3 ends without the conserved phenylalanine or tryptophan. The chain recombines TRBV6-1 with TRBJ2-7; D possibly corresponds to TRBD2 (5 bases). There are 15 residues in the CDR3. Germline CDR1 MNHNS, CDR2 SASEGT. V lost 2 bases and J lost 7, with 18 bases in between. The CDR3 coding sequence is TGTGCCAGCAGTGAAATGTCTGAGGGCTCGAAGGAGCAGTACCTC. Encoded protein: CASSEMSEGSKEQYL.

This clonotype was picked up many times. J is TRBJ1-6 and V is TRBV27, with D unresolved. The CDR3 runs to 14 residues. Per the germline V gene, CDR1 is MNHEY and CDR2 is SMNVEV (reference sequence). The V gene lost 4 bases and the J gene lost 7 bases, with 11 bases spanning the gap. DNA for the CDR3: TGTGCCAGCAGTTCTTTGGTGGCGAATTCACCCCTCCACTTT. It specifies CASSSLVANSPLHF.

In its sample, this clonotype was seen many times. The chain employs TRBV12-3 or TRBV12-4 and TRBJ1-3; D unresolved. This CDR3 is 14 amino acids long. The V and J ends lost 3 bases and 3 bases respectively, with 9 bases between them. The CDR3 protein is CASSFERIGNTIYF. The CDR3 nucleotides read TGTGCCAGCAGTTTCGAACGGATTGGAAACACCATATATTTT.

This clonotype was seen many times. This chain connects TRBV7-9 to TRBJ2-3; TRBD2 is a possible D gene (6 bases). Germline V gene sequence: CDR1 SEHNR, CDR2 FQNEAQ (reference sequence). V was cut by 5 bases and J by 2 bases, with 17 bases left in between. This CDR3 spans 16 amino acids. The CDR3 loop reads CASSPGRGIDTDTQYF. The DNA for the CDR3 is TGTGCCAGCAGCCCGGGGCGGGGTATCGACACAGATACGCAGTATTTT.

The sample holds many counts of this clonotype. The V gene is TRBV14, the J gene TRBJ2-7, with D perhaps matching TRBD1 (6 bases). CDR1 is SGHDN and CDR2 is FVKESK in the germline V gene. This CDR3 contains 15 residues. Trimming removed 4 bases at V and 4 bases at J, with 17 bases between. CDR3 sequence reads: CASSLERQGQYEQYF. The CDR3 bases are TGTGCCAGCAGCCTGGAACGGCAGGGACAATACGAGCAGTACTTC.

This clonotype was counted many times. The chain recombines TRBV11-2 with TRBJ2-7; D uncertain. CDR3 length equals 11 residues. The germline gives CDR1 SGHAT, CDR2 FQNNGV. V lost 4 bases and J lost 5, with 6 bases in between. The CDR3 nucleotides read TGTGCCAGCAGCTCCGGAGACGAGCAGTACTTC. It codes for CASSSGDEQYF.

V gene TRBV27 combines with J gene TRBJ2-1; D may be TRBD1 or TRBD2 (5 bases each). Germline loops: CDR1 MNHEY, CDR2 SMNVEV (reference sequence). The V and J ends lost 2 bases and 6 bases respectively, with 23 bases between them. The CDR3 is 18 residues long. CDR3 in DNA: TGTGCCAGCAGTTTACCTACCCCCGGGGCGACCATCATCAATGAGCAGTTCTTC. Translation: CASSLPTPGATIINEQFF.